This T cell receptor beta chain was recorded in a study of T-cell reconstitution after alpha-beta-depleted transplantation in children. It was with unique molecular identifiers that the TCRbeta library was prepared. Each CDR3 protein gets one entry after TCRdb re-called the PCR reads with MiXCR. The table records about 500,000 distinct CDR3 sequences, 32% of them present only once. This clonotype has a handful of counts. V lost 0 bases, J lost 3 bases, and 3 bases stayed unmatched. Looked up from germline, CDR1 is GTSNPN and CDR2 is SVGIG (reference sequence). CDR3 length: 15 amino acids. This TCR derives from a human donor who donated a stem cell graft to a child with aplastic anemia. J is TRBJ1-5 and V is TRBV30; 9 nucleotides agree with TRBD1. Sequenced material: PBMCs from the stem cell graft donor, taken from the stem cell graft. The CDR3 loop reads CAWSVGTGNNQPQHF. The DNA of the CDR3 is TGTGCCTGGAGTGTAGGGACAGGGAACAATCAGCCCCAGCATTTT.